This T cell receptor (beta chain) was recorded in a study of regulatory T cells in long-lasting Graves disease. Overall study findings and caveats: A reduction in accuracy may have resulted from the small sample size.

Worth noting for this clonotype: Its cognate antigen is unknown.

Time point specified: newly diagnosed GD, antithyroid drugs for less than 3 months. Preparation of the TCR library used RNA extracted from PBMCs. The patients were drawn from one endocrinology department in Xi'an, China. The CDR3 spans 14 residues. Germline CDR1 is KGHSH and CDR2 is LQKENI. Trimming took 3 bases from V and 3 from J, leaving 12 bases between them. CDR3-region Arm-PCR and iRepertoire HTBI primers produced the TCR beta libraries. TCRdb analysed the multiplex PCR reads with MiXCR anew, one entry per CDR3 protein. Of hundreds of thousands of distinct CDR3 sequences listed, roughly 16% are singletons. The sample was also linked to a second study, of T cells in Graves' hyperthyroidism and ophthalmopathy.

This clonotype was sampled from a woman between 25 and 40 years old with Graves disease. This chain uses TRBV18 with TRBJ2-7, with D possibly matching TRBD2 (6 bases). The source material was peripheral blood mononuclear cells (PBMCs), sampled at new diagnosis, from a patient treated with antithyroid drugs. The CDR3 nucleotides read TGTGCCAGCTCACCGGAGGGCCCTTACTACGAGCAGTACTTC. It encodes CASSPEGPYYEQYF.